Listed below are T cell receptor beta chains from one sample, sequenced in a study of T cell responses to AZD1222 COVID-19 vaccine. TCRdb's copy holds only in-frame clones and misses some; the assay was immunoSEQ multiplex PCR. The sample records some 81,000 clones, more than 70% being singletons. Sample: peripheral blood, taken 28 days after the second AZD1222 dose. The receptors were sampled from an adult who received the AZD1222 COVID-19 vaccine. CDR3s include the opening cysteine and the closing phenylalanine or tryptophan. A D gene is named only where the DNA matches it firmly. Only some rows state a clone size, as once, few, many or a class for expanded clones.

CDR3 DNA | CDR3 protein | D gene | V gene | clone size | J gene | CDR3 length
TGTGCCTGGAGCCCCCCGGACAGGGACACTGAAGCTTTCTTT | CAWSPPDRDTEAFF | TRBD1 | TRBV30 | NA | TRBJ1-1 | 14
TGTGCCAGCAGCTTGGAAGGGCGTGCTAGCGGGAGGGGCAATGAGCAGTTCTTC | CASSLEGRASGRGNEQFF | TRBD2 | TRBV5-4 | NA | TRBJ2-1 | 18
TGCGCCAGCAGCTATGGGACAGGTGTGGGTTCACCCCTCCACTTT | CASSYGTGVGSPLHF | TRBD1 | TRBV5-1 | once | TRBJ1-6 | 15
TGTGCCAGCAGCTTAGCGGGGGGCGCGGGTCAGCCCCAGCATTTT | CASSLAGGAGQPQHF | NA | TRBV7-2 | few | TRBJ1-5 | 15
TGCGCCAGCAGCCAAGATAGAGGACAGGGTAGCAATCAGCCCCAGCATTTT | CASSQDRGQGSNQPQHF | TRBD1 | TRBV4-1 | NA | TRBJ1-5 | 17
TGTGCCATCAGTGCAGGGGGGAGGGCCGGTGAGCAGTTCTTC | CAISAGGRAGEQFF | NA | TRBV10-3 | NA | TRBJ2-1 | 14
TGTGCCAGCAGTGAAACCGAACAGCCCCAGCATTTT | CASSETEQPQHF | NA | TRBV6-1 | NA | TRBJ1-5 | 12
TGTGCCAGCAGCTTCAACGGGGGTAGGAGGAATGAGCAGTTCTTC | CASSFNGGRRNEQFF | NA | TRBV11-2 | NA | TRBJ2-1 | 15
TGTGCCAGCAGCCCCCTGGCGGGAGCGGTAGAGACCCAGTACTTC | CASSPLAGAVETQYF | TRBD2 | TRBV7-8 | NA | TRBJ2-5 | 15
TGTGCCAGCAGTCCGACCGGAGCGGACAATGAAAAACTGTTTTTT | CASSPTGADNEKLFF | NA | TRBV28 | NA | TRBJ1-4 | 15
TGCAGCGTTGAAGTGGGACAGCTAACGGACTATGGCTACACCTTC | CSVEVGQLTDYGYTF | TRBD1 | TRBV29-1 | NA | TRBJ1-2 | 15
TGTGCCAGCAGCTTCGCAGCGTATAGCAATCAGCCCCAGCATTTT | CASSFAAYSNQPQHF | NA | TRBV7-2 | NA | TRBJ1-5 | 15
TGTGCCAGCAGCGGGGGAAGCGTCTATGGCTACACCTTC | CASSGGSVYGYTF | NA | TRBV12-3/TRBV12-4 | NA | TRBJ1-2 | 13
TGTGCCAGCAGTTACTCCTATCGGGGGGGAAACATTCAGTACTTC | CASSYSYRGGNIQYF | TRBD2 | TRBV6-5 | NA | TRBJ2-4 | 15
TGTGCTAGCAGCTTGGCCGGGACAGATATAGAGACCCAGTACTTC | CASSLAGTDIETQYF | TRBD1 | TRBV7-7 | NA | TRBJ2-5 | 15
TGTGCCAGCAGCGTTCGGACAGGGGGCGGGACTGAAGCTTTCTTT | CASSVRTGGGTEAFF | TRBD1 | TRBV9 | NA | TRBJ1-1 | 15
TGTGCCAGCACCCCAAGGGGGGTCAATGAGCAGTTCTTC | CASTPRGVNEQFF | NA | TRBV2 | NA | TRBJ2-1 | 13
TGTGCCAGCAGCCCTGGGGGGGGCGCGCGGACCCAGTACTTC | CASSPGGGARTQYF | NA | TRBV5-4 | NA | TRBJ2-5 | 14
TGTGCCAGCAGCGGGCGGACTTGGGATGGCTACACCTTC | CASSGRTWDGYTF | NA | TRBV7-8 | few | TRBJ1-2 | 13
TGTGCCAGCAGCCAAGATCAGGGACTAGCGAGGGATGAGCAGTTCTTC | CASSQDQGLARDEQFF | TRBD2 | TRBV3-1/TRBV3-2 | NA | TRBJ2-1 | 16
TGCGCCAGCAGCCCCGGGACAGGGACGGGGGCTGAAGCTTTCTTT | CASSPGTGTGAEAFF | TRBD1 | TRBV5-1 | NA | TRBJ1-1 | 15
TGTGCCAGCAGTTACTTAGCTAACTATGGCTACACCTTC | CASSYLANYGYTF | NA | TRBV6-5 | NA | TRBJ1-2 | 13
TGTTCATGGGAGGGAGGGGAGTACCAAGAGACCCAGTACTTC | CSWEGGEYQETQYF | TRBD2 | TRBV6-5 | once | TRBJ2-5 | 14
TGTGCCAGCACCTGGGGGCTCGACACCGGGGAGCTGTTTTTT | CASTWGLDTGELFF | NA | TRBV6-5 | NA | TRBJ2-2 | 14
TGTGCCAGCAGTCACGGGGATTTTCAGCCCCAGCATTTT | CASSHGDFQPQHF | NA | TRBV28 | NA | TRBJ1-5 | 13
TGTGCCTGGAGTCCGACTACAACTAATGAAAAACTGTTTTTT | CAWSPTTTNEKLFF | NA | TRBV30 | NA | TRBJ1-4 | 14
TGTGCCAGTAGTCGCCCACAGGGGCTAGCCAAAAACATTCAGTACTTC | CASSRPQGLAKNIQYF | TRBD1 | TRBV19 | once | TRBJ2-4 | 16
TGTGCCAGTCTAGACAGGGTCGACAGTTATTCACCCCTCCACTTT | CASLDRVDSYSPLHF | TRBD1 | TRBV19 | NA | TRBJ1-6 | 15
TGTGCCAGCAGTTACAGGGTTCAGACAGATACGCAGTATTTT | CASSYRVQTDTQYF | NA | TRBV6-5 | NA | TRBJ2-3 | 14